The 2 T cell receptor beta chains listed next were all sequenced from one sample in a study of blood T cell repertoires in COVID-19. Produced via immunoSEQ multiplex PCR; TCRdb's table is partial and in-frame only. The sample records around 130,000 clones, 65% to 85% being singletons. Sequenced sample: peripheral blood. Every receptor here comes from a man between 65 and 85 years old with acute or convalescent COVID-19.

DNA of the CDR3: TGTGCCAGCAGAGGGGCAGATACGCAGTATTTT. Translated, it gives CASRGADTQYF. The chain uses TRBV6-5 and TRBJ2-3; D is possibly TRBD1 (5 bases). Germline V gene data show CDR1 as MNHEY and CDR2 as SVGAGI. The CDR3 runs to 11 residues. Trimming removed 6 bases from V and 4 bases from J, with 5 bases in between.

The rearrangement uses TRBV18 and TRBJ1-1; 7 positions match TRBD1. Germline V gives CDR1 KGHSH, CDR2 LQKENI. V lost 6 bases, J lost 6 bases, and 7 bases stayed unmatched. The length of the CDR3 is 13 residues. The CDR3 spells CASSIQGFAEAFF. DNA for the CDR3: TGTGCCAGCTCGATACAGGGGTTTGCTGAAGCTTTCTTT.